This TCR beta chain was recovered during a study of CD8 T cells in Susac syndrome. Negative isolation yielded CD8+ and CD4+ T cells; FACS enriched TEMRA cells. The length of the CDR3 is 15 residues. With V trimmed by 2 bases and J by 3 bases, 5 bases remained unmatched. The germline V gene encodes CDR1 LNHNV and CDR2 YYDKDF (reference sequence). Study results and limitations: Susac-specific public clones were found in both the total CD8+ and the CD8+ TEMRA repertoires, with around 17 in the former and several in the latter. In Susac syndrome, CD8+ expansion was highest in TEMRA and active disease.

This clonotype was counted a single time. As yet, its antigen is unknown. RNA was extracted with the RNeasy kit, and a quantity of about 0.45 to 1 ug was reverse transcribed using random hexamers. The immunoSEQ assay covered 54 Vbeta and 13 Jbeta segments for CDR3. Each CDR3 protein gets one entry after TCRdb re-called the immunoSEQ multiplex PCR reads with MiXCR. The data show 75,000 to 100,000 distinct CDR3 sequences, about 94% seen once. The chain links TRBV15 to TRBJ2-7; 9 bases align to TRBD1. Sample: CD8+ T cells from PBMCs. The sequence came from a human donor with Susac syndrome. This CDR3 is CATSRRQGEGYEQYF. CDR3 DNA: TGTGCCACCAGCAGAAGACAGGGGGAAGGCTACGAGCAGTACTTC. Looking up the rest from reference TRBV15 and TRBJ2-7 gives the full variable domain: DAMVIQNPRYQVTQFGKPVTLSCSQTLNHNVMYWYQQKSSQAPKLLFHYYDKDFNNEADTPDNFQSRRPNTSFCFLDIRSPGLGDTAMYLCATSRRQGEGYEQYFGPGTRLTVT.